This T cell receptor beta chain stems from a study of cytotoxic CD8 clonotypes in ibrutinib-treated CLL. Whole-study findings and limits: Contraction or stability on treatment characterized the public clonotypes, which were uncommon. Clonality measured at baseline exceeded age-matched healthy donors, tracking circulating CD8+ T-cell counts.

The authors obtained approximately 2.2 micrograms of genomic DNA from cryopreserved PBMCs for TCR beta libraries. Germline CDR1 and CDR2: SEHNR and FQNEAQ (reference sequence). The J segment lost 5 bases and the V segment lost 7 bases, leaving 10 bases of the junction unmatched. The CDR3 contains 16 residues. To note about this clone: As yet, its antigen is unknown.

The sequencing depth, 1 in 200,000 to 1 in 1 million T cells, was the target. The data were produced by immunoSEQ multiplex PCR, yet TCRdb's version contains in-frame clones alone and is incomplete. The table records about 160,000 clones, about four fifths of them present only once. This rearrangement joins TRBV7-9 to TRBJ1-6; TRBD1 matches at 8 bases. The sample was PBMCs, taken after 24 months of ibrutinib treatment. The sequence was obtained from a human donor with chronic lymphocytic leukemia. In DNA form, the CDR3 reads TGTGCCAGCACTCCCCTGACAGGGGCGGATAATTCACCCCTCCACTTT. Encoded protein: CASTPLTGADNSPLHF.